Listed below are T cell receptor beta chains from one sample, sequenced in a study of neurological immune-mediated disorders. MiXCR, run by TCRdb on the 5' RACE reads, gives a single entry per CDR3 protein. Of about 79,000 distinct CDR3 sequences in the sample, over 12% were seen once. Sequencing input: PBMCs. These receptors were collected from a woman aged 50 to 60 in good health. Both conserved end residues are part of each CDR3. The D gene is left open where the match is weak. Part of the rows lack a size; the others show once, few, many or a class for expanded clones.

cdr3_aa cdr3_nt j_call clone_size v_call d_call
CATAGTSGNTIYF TGTGCCACGGCTGGGACGTCTGGAAACACCATATATTTT TRBJ1-3 medium-sized TRBV15 .
CASSLWQRYSNQPQHF TGTGCCAGCAGTTTATGGCAAAGGTATAGCAATCAGCCCCAGCATTTT TRBJ1-5 . TRBV28 .
CASSPQPQTARNTEAFF TGCGCCAGCAGCCCTCAGCCACAGACAGCGAGGAACACTGAAGCTTTCTTT TRBJ1-1 few TRBV5-1 .
CASSPGTSGFSGANVLTF TGTGCCAGCAGCCCCGGGACTAGCGGATTCTCTGGGGCCAACGTCCTGACTTTC TRBJ2-6 many TRBV5-4 TRBD2
CASSLVPGAEQFF TGCGCCAGCAGCTTGGTGCCGGGGGCTGAGCAGTTCTTC TRBJ2-1 many TRBV5-1 .
CASSTLGASYEQYF TGTGCCAGCAGTACCCTCGGGGCCTCCTACGAGCAGTACTTC TRBJ2-7 many TRBV28 .
CASSPTGSSYNEQFF TGTGCCAGCAGCCCGACAGGGAGCTCCTACAATGAGCAGTTCTTC TRBJ2-1 many TRBV3-1 TRBD1
CASNRRPETQYF TGTGCCAGCAACAGGCGACCGGAGACCCAGTACTTC TRBJ2-5 many TRBV28 .
CASSAITSTDTQYF TGCGCCAGCAGCGCAATAACTAGCACAGATACGCAGTATTTT TRBJ2-3 many TRBV5-1 .
CASSSGQGGNTEAFF TGCGCCAGCAGCTCCGGACAGGGTGGGAACACTGAAGCTTTCTTT TRBJ1-1 . TRBV5-1 TRBD1
CASSPLGISDTQYF TGTGCCAGCAGCCCCTTAGGGATCTCGGATACGCAGTATTTT TRBJ2-3 . TRBV7-2 .
CASSLPTSHTDTQYF TGTGCCAGCAGTTTGCCTACGTCCCACACAGATACGCAGTATTTT TRBJ2-3 many TRBV28 .